The 5 T cell receptor beta chains below come from one sample, sequenced in a study of T cells in Graves' hyperthyroidism and ophthalmopathy. RNA transcripts were the template for amplifying TCR beta CDR3 regions. The HTBI primer set drove a first-round RT-PCR of the TCR CDR3. From the multiplex PCR reads, TCRdb called clonotypes with MiXCR, one entry per CDR3 protein. The table includes more than 500,000 distinct CDR3 sequences, around 15% detected once. The specimen was blood. The receptors were gathered from a woman younger than 45 with Graves' hyperthyroidism.

The chain couples TRBV19 to TRBJ2-3; the match to TRBD1 covers 8 bases. J lost 6 bases, V lost 3 bases, and 5 bases had no gene match. Germline CDR1 is LNHDA and CDR2 is SQIVND (reference sequence). The CDR3 runs to 14 residues. The CDR3 DNA reads as TGTGCCAGTAGTATTTTGCAGGGGGCTGATACGCAGTATTTT. Protein sequence: CASSILQGADTQYF.

This clonotype was counted ten times or more. V usage is TRBV7-3 and J usage is TRBJ2-7; the D is unclear. This CDR3 comprises 12 residues. Germline V gives CDR1 SGHTA, CDR2 FQGTGA. The germline V and J ends were trimmed by 2 bases and 6 bases, with 8 bases remaining between them. The CDR3, as DNA: TGTGCCAGCAGCTTACCTGGGCGCGAGCAGTACTTC. Its translation: CASSLPGREQYF. Full variable domain (outside the CDR3, taken from reference TRBV7-3 and TRBJ2-7): GAGVSQTPSNKVTEKGKYVELRCDPISGHTALYWYRQSLGQGPEFLIYFQGTGAADDSGLPNDRFFAVRPEGSVSTLKIQRTERGDSAVYLCASSLPGREQYFGPGTRLTVT.

The gene calls are TRBV7-9 and TRBJ2-7, with TRBD1 identical over 7 bases. CDR1 and CDR2 (germline): SEHNR, FQNEAQ (reference sequence). J was trimmed by 6 bases and V by 3 bases; bases with no gene match: 8. The CDR3 spans 14 residues. The CDR3 reads CASSLRQGYGEQYF. Here the CDR3 DNA reads TGTGCCAGCAGCTTGAGACAGGGCTACGGCGAGCAGTACTTC.

This clonotype was counted ten times or more. This chain joins TRBV11-2 and TRBJ1-4; no reliable D call. V was shortened by 5 bases and J by 7 bases, with 17 bases between the two germline ends. The CDR3 sequence is 15 residues long. CDR1 SGHAT and CDR2 FQNNGV come from the germline V gene. The CDR3 DNA follows: TGTGCCAGCAGCATCCACGGTGGCCAGGTTGAAAAACTGTTTTTT. The encoded protein is CASSIHGGQVEKLFF.

This clonotype was seen more than once but under ten times. The CDR3 protein is CASSQSRGAEQYF. CDR3 nucleotides: TGCGCCAGCAGCCAATCCAGGGGAGCCGAGCAGTACTTC. The rearrangement uses TRBV4-3 and TRBJ2-7; D might be TRBD1 (6 bases). Trimming shortened V by 2 bases and J by 6 bases, and 11 bases separated the two germline ends. From germline, CDR1 is LGHNA and CDR2 YSLEER. CDR3 size: 13 residues.